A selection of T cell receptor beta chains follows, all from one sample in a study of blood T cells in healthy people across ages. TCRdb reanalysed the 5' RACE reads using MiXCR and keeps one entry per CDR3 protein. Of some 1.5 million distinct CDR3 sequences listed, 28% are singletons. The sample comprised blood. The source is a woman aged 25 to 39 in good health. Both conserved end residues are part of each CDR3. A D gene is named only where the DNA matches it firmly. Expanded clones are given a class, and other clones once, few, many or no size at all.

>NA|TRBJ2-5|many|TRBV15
TGTGCCACCAGCAGAGATTTAGGCAGAGAGACCCAGTACTTC
CATSRDLGRETQYF
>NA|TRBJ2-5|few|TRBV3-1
TGTGCCAGCAGCCCCACGGTCGGGGGAGAGACCCAGTACTTC
CASSPTVGGETQYF
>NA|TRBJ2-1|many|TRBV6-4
TGTGCCAGCAGTGCAAGGGGTGTGCAGTTCTTC
CASSARGVQFF
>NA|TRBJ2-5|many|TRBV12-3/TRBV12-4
TGTGCCAGCAGTCCGAGGAGGCGGGAGACCCAGTACTTC
CASSPRRRETQYF
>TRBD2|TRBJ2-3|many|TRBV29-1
TGCAGCGTTATAGCGGGGGGGCAGTCCGATACGCAGTATTTT
CSVIAGGQSDTQYF
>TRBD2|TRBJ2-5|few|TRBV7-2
TGTGCCAGCAGCTTCGGAACTCTAGCGGGAGGGCGAGAGACCCAGTACTTC
CASSFGTLAGGRETQYF
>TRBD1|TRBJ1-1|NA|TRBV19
TGTGCCAGTATTAACAGGGGGGGGACTGAAGCTTTCTTT
CASINRGGTEAFF
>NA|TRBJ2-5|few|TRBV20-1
TGCAGTGCTTCTCTAGCGACCCTGGGGGAGCAGTACTTC
CSASLATLGEQYF
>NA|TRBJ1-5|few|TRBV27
TGTGCCATCGGAGACCGACAGCCCCAGCATTTT
CAIGDRQPQHF
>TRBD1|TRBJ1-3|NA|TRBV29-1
TGCAGCCCGCCGGGACAGGTTGTGGGAAACACCATATATTTT
CSPPGQVVGNTIYF
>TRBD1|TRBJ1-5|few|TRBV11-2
TGTGCCAGCAGCTTAGGAACAGGGGTAGATCAGCCCCAGCATTTT
CASSLGTGVDQPQHF
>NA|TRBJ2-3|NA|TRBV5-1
TGCGCCAGCAGCTTGGATCCCTCCAGTACGCAGTATTTT
CASSLDPSSTQYF
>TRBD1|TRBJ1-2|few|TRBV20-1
TGCAGTGCTCCGGGACAGGGGAACTATGGCTACACCTTC
CSAPGQGNYGYTF
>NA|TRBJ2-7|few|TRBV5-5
TGTGCCAGCAGGGACCTCGGGGACTCCTACGAGCAGTACTTC
CASRDLGDSYEQYF
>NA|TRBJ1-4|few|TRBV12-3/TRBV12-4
TGTGCCAGCAGTTTGAGATTGACGGGGAGTAATGAAAAACTGTTTTTT
CASSLRLTGSNEKLFF
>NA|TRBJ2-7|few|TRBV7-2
TGTGCCAGCAGCTCCGGGACGAAGGATAAGCAGTACTTC
CASSSGTKDKQYF
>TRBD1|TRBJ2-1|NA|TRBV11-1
TGTGCCAGCAGCTTACGGCCACAGGGGGCGCGGGTGAATGAGCAGTTCTTC
CASSLRPQGARVNEQFF
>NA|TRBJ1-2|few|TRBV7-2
TGTGCCAGCAGCTCGAGGCTTTTTAACTATGGCTACACCTTC
CASSSRLFNYGYTF
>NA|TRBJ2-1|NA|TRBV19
TGTGCCACCATTGGGGAAACAGGGTGGGGGGATGAGCAGTTCTTC
CATIGETGWGDEQFF
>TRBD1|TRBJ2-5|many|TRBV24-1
TGTGCCACCAGTGACAATGGACAGGGTGGGGAGACCCAGTACTTC
CATSDNGQGGETQYF
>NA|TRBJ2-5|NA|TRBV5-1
TGCGCCAGCAGCTTGGGCGGTTGTGAGACCCAGTACTTC
CASSLGGCETQYF
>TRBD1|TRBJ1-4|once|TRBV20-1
TGCAGTGCTAAAGGGGGGGGACAGTGGAATGAAAAACTGTTTTTT
CSAKGGGQWNEKLFF
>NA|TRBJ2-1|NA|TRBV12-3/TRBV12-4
TGTGCCAGCAGTTTAAGGAGACACGAATACAATGAGCAGTTCTTC
CASSLRRHEYNEQFF
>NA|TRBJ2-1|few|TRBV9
TGTGCCAGCAGCGTATCCGGACAGAGTTACAATGAGCAGTTCTTC
CASSVSGQSYNEQFF
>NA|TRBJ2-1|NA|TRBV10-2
TGCGCCAGCGGGAACGGGGGCTACAATGAGCAGTTCTTC
CASGNGGYNEQFF
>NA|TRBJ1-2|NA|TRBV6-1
TGTGCCAGCAGTGAAGCCCTTTACTATGGCTACACCTTC
CASSEALYYGYTF
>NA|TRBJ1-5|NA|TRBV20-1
TGCAGTGCCAAGGATGGGGGGTCTTCGGGTCAGCCCCAGCATTTT
CSAKDGGSSGQPQHF
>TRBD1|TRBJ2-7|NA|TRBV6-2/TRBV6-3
TGTGCCAGCAGGGAGAGGGGGCGGGTCGTCCATGAGCAGTACTTC
CASRERGRVVHEQYF
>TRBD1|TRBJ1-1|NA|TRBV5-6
TGTGCCAGCAGCTTGCGCGGGACAGGTCAACTAGGTGAAGCTTTCTTT
CASSLRGTGQLGEAFF
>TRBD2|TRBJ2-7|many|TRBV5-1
TGTGCCAGCAGTTTAGCGGGAGACTCCTACGAGCAGTACTTC
CASSLAGDSYEQYF
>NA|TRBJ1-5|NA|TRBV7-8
TGTGCCAGCAGCTTGCGGGCAGGGGATAGCAATCAGCCCCAGCATTTT
CASSLRAGDSNQPQHF
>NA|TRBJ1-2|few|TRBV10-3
TGTGCCATCAGTGAGTACACGCAAGGGGCGTATGGCTACACCTTC
CAISEYTQGAYGYTF
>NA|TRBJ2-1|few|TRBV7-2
TGTGCCAGCAGTCTAAGTCGTACCGGGAGCGATGAGCAGTTCTTC
CASSLSRTGSDEQFF
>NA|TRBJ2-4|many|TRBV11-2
TGTGCCAGCAGCCCCAGGGCTCGCATTCAGTACTTC
CASSPRARIQYF
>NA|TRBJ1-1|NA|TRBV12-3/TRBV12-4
TGTGCCAGCAGTAAGGGGGGGGGATACTTTGAAGCTTTCTTT
CASSKGGGYFEAFF
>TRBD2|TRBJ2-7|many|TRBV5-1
TGCGCCAGCAGCTTGGAACTAGCGGGAGATCACGAGCAGTACTTC
CASSLELAGDHEQYF